The 17 T cell receptor beta chains presented below share a single source sample, sequenced in a study of spatial heterogeneity in lung cancer. Via MiXCR, TCRdb re-called the 5' RACE reads, giving one row per CDR3 protein. The data contain 2,000 to 2,500 distinct CDR3 sequences, roughly 27% of them singletons. Time point: blood at routine non-recurrence follow-up after resection. This sample comprised PBMCs, obtained at follow-up. The receptors come from a male donor with early-stage non-small cell lung cancer.

Points on this clonotype: Within a library made for alpha chains, this beta chain is off target, and its count is uninformative. The chain combines TRBV7-8 with TRBJ2-3, with 12 bases aligning to TRBD2. The CDR3 spans 16 residues. Per germline, CDR1 SGHVS and CDR2 FQNEAQ. The ends lost 2 bases at V and 2 bases at J; junction bases unmatched: 2. The CDR3, as DNA: TGTGCCAGCAGCTTACGACTAGCGGGAGACACAGATACGCAGTATTTT. It encodes CASSLRLAGDTDTQYF.

For this clonotype: The library was prepared for alpha chains; this beta chain is a stray read, so its frequency means little. The chain links TRBV4-3 to TRBJ2-6, with 7 bases identical to TRBD1. CDR3 length: 16 amino acids. The germline V gene encodes CDR1 LGHNA and CDR2 YSLEER. V trimming: 6 bases; J trimming: 2 bases; junction bases outside the gene matches: 7. The CDR3 spells CASSYTGTAGANVLTF. CDR3 bases: TGCGCCAGCAGTTACACCGGGACAGCTGGGGCCAACGTCCTGACTTTC.

For this clonotype: A library prepared for alpha chains yielded this beta chain as an off-target read; its size is of little meaning. The chain employs TRBV29-1 and TRBJ1-1; D perhaps matches TRBD1 (5 bases). Germline-derived CDR1 and CDR2 are SQVTM and ANQGSEA. V lost 7 bases and J lost 4, with 10 bases in between. This CDR3 has 11 residues. CDR3 protein: CSGGGGTEAFF. The CDR3 bases are TGCAGCGGCGGGGGGGGCACTGAAGCTTTCTTT.

This clonotype occurred a few times. This beta chain is a stray read from a library made for alpha chains; its abundance is not meaningful. This rearrangement joins TRBV11-2 to TRBJ2-6; TRBD1 or TRBD2 may be the D gene (6 bases each). The CDR3 runs 15 residues. CDR1 is SGHAT and CDR2 is FQNNGV in the germline V gene. Deletions cut 2 bases from V and 2 bases from J, with 7 bases between. CDR3 sequence reads: CASSLRGPGANVLTF. DNA for the CDR3: TGTGCCAGCAGCTTACGGGGGCCTGGGGCCAACGTCCTGACTTTC.

Points on this clonotype: Little can be read into the size of this beta chain, an off-target read in a library designed for alpha chains. This chain uses TRBV20-1 with TRBJ1-3; D possibly corresponds to TRBD1 (6 bases). The CDR3 runs 14 residues. The V end lost 5 bases, the J end lost 4 bases, and 15 bases lay between the germline ends. Germline V lookup: CDR1 DFQATT, CDR2 SNEGSKA (reference sequence). The CDR3 DNA reads as TGCAGTGCTTCTCGGGGGGCCGGGGGAAACACCATATATTTT. Amino acid sequence: CSASRGAGGNTIYF.

On this clonotype itself: This beta chain turned up in a library designed for alpha chains; as an off-target read, its abundance says little. This sequence joins TRBV28 and TRBJ2-1; 15 bases map to TRBD2. There are 17 residues in the CDR3. Unmatched junction bases numbered 9, after V lost 5 bases and J lost 7 bases. Per the germline V gene, CDR1 is MDHEN and CDR2 is SYDVKM. CDR3 DNA sequence: TGTGCCAGCAGTCTAGGACTAGCGGGAGGGAGAATAAATGAGCAGTTCTTC. Translation gives CASSLGLAGGRINEQFF.

In this sample, this clonotype is medium-sized. A library made for alpha chains picked up this beta chain off target, so its size means little. The gene calls are TRBV3-1 and TRBJ2-2; 12 nucleotides agree with TRBD2. CDR3 length: 15 amino acids. The V gene's germline CDR1 is LGHDT and CDR2 YNNKEL (reference sequence). V shed 2 bases and J 6 bases; nucleotides not matched to a gene: 1. CDR3 sequence reads: CASSQRLAGAGELFF. The CDR3 DNA reads TGTGCCAGCAGCCAAAGACTAGCGGGAGCCGGGGAGCTGTTTTTT.

By its share, this clonotype is medium-sized. The library was designed around alpha chains, so this beta chain is a stray read whose abundance carries little weight. The chain links TRBV4-3 to TRBJ2-3; 12 bases match TRBD2. This CDR3 is 19 amino acids long. Germline V gene sequence: CDR1 LGHNA, CDR2 YSLEER. V lost 4 bases to trimming and J lost 2 bases; unmatched junction nucleotides: 13. CDR3 sequence reads: CASSRRLAGGPFFTDTQYF. The DNA of the CDR3 is TGCGCCAGCAGCCGACGCCTAGCGGGAGGGCCTTTCTTCACAGATACGCAGTATTTT.

As regards this clonotype: This beta chain is a stray sequence in a library constructed for alpha chains; its clone size is not meaningful. This chain's CDR3 is CASSRTVAGGTGELFF. CDR3 nucleotides: TGTGCCAGCAGCCGCACCGTAGCGGGAGGCACCGGGGAGCTGTTTTTT. The chain uses TRBV27 and TRBJ2-2, with TRBD2 matching 10 bases. The V segment lost 6 bases and the J segment 4 bases; nucleotides outside the gene matches: 8. The germline CDR1 and CDR2 sequences are MNHEY and SMNVEV (reference sequence). This CDR3 region has 16 residues.

Regarding this clonotype: Within a library made for alpha chains, this beta chain is off target, and its count is uninformative. The gene calls are TRBV14 and TRBJ2-1; no firm D call. In germline, CDR1 is SGHDN, CDR2 FVKESK. Trimming cost V 3 bases and J 0 bases, with 9 bases left between them. The CDR3 runs 15 residues. CDR3 nucleotide sequence: TGTGCCAGCAGCCACCAACCTACCTCCTACAATGAGCAGTTCTTC. Translation gives CASSHQPTSYNEQFF. The variable domain in full, with the rest retrieved from reference TRBV14 and TRBJ2-1, is EAGVTQFPSHSVIEKGQTVTLRCDPISGHDNLYWYRRVMGKEIKFLLHFVKESKQDESGMPNNRFLAERTGGTYSTLKVQPAELEDSGVYFCASSHQPTSYNEQFFGPGTRLTVL.

This clonotype was recorded a few times. Little can be read into the size of this beta chain, an off-target read in a library designed for alpha chains. The chain links TRBV4-3 to TRBJ2-5; D might be TRBD1 or TRBD2, each matching 5 bases. Germline V CDR1 and CDR2: LGHNA, YSLEER. Trimming removed 4 bases from V and 2 bases from J, with 8 bases in between. There are 13 residues in the CDR3. In DNA, the CDR3 is TGCGCCAGCAGCCTGGGACGGCAAGAGACCCAGTACTTC. It encodes CASSLGRQETQYF.

This clonotype has just a few counts. This beta chain is off target for a library built for alpha chains, so its abundance means little. The genes are TRBV10-3 and TRBJ2-5; a possible D gene is TRBD2 (6 bases). V shed 4 bases and J shed 4 bases, with 13 bases lying between them. CDR1 and CDR2 (germline): ENHRY, SYGVKD. The CDR3 covers 14 residues. CDR3 loop: CAISAGPRGETQYF. The CDR3 DNA follows: TGTGCCATCAGTGCGGGACCGCGGGGAGAGACCCAGTACTTC.

This clonotype has more than one count but fewer than ten. Within a library made for alpha chains, this beta chain is off target, and its count is uninformative. The genes are TRBV12-3 or TRBV12-4 and TRBJ1-2, with D possibly TRBD1 on 5 matching bases. Trimming removed 3 bases from V and 4 bases from J, with 12 bases in between. The length of the CDR3 is 14 residues. CDR3 sequence: CASSLRRGSYGYTF. The CDR3 region has the DNA TGTGCCAGCAGTTTGCGAAGGGGCTCCTATGGCTACACCTTC.

A remark on this clonotype: A library made for alpha chains picked up this beta chain off target, so its size means little. The chain recombines TRBV5-1 with TRBJ2-3; TRBD1 might be the D (6 bases). V was pared by 0 bases and J by 4 bases, with 9 bases between. The length of the CDR3 is 14 residues. The germline CDR1 and CDR2 sequences are SGHRS and YFSETQ. The CDR3 nucleotides are TGCGCCAGCAGCTTGGGGACAGCGGCAGATACGCAGTATTTT. Residues: CASSLGTAADTQYF.

This clonotype was observed a handful of times. The library was prepared for alpha chains; this beta chain is a stray read, so its frequency means little. The CDR3 sequence: CASSGRDYEQYF. The CDR3 region has the DNA TGTGCCAGTAGTGGGCGAGACTACGAGCAGTACTTC. The rearrangement links TRBV19 to TRBJ2-7; D is unclear. The CDR3 spans 12 residues. The germline V gene encodes CDR1 LNHDA and CDR2 SQIVND (reference sequence). V shed 5 bases and J shed 3 bases, with 8 bases lying between them.

This clonotype has more than one count but fewer than ten. This beta chain is an unintended read in a library built for alpha chains; its size means little. The chain has TRBV12-3 or TRBV12-4 and TRBJ2-6; 7 bases line up with TRBD1. The CDR3 spans 14 residues. V trimming: 7 bases; J trimming: 1 base; junction bases outside the gene matches: 1. CDR3 nucleotides: TGTGCCAGCATGACAGGGTCTGGGGCCAACGTCCTGACTTTC. It yields the protein CASMTGSGANVLTF.

A remark on this clonotype: This beta chain is an off-target read within a library intended for alpha chains, so its frequency means little. The genes are TRBV7-8 and TRBJ2-4; 9 bases line up with TRBD1. Germline loops: CDR1 SGHVS, CDR2 FQNEAQ. This CDR3 region has 13 residues. J lost 8 bases, V lost 5 bases, and 4 bases had no gene match. For the CDR3, the DNA is TGTGCCAGCAGCGAGGACAGGGGTTACATTCAGTACTTC. Protein: CASSEDRGYIQYF.